These 10 T cell receptor beta chains came from one sample sequenced in a study of cytomegalovirus exposure and HLA in healthy donors. Primers for the PCR totalled 60 Vbeta and 13 Jbeta. Using immunoSEQ multiplex PCR, the repertoire was profiled, and TCRdb retains in-frame clones only, with some absent. There are some 150,000 clones in the sample; around two thirds occur only once, and around 3.2% lies in the top ten. Sequenced: PBMCs. The receptor set was obtained from a man in his forties in good health and CMV-seronegative.

This clone has just a few counts. The chain recombines TRBV2 with TRBJ1-1; 7 bases are shared with TRBD1. Germline lookup yields CDR1 SNHLY and CDR2 FYNNEI. V gave up 7 bases and J gave up 0 bases; unmatched junction bases: 2. This CDR3 comprises 13 residues. CDR3 sequence reads: CASTGQLNTEAFF. The CDR3 DNA reads as TGTGCCAGCACGGGACAGCTGAACACTGAAGCTTTCTTT. The full variable domain, with the rest looked up from reference TRBV2 and TRBJ1-1, is EPEVTQTPSHQVTQMGQEVILRCVPISNHLYFYWYRQILGQKVEFLVSFYNNEISEKSEIFDDQFSVERPDGSNFTLKIRSTKLEDSAMYFCASTGQLNTEAFFGQGTRLTVV.

A word on this clone: At one end the junction does not follow the germline gene, possibly because of a read error. This chain joins TRBV11-3 and TRBJ2-3, with 8 bases identical to TRBD1. Germline V gene sequence: CDR1 SGHNT, CDR2 YENEEA. The CDR3 runs 17 residues. CDR3 sequence reads: CASSIETGTGVVDTQYF. As DNA, the CDR3 is TGTGCCAGCAGCATAGAAACCGGGACAGGAGTCGTAGATACGCAGTATTTT.

This chain joins TRBV27 and TRBJ2-7, with 7 bases identical to TRBD2. The V gene's germline CDR1 is MNHEY and CDR2 SMNVEV (reference sequence). CDR3 length equals 14 residues. V was clipped by 7 bases and J by 2 bases; unmatched bases: 8. This CDR3 is CASTGSGGTYEQYF. The CDR3 DNA is TGTGCCAGCACCGGGTCGGGGGGAACCTACGAGCAGTACTTC.

The V call is TRBV9, the J call TRBJ2-3; 7 bases are a match to TRBD2. The CDR3 runs to 17 residues. Trimming cost V 0 bases and J 0 bases; bases outside gene matches: 7. The germline CDR1 and CDR2 sequences are SGDLS and YYNGEE. In nucleotides, the CDR3 is TGTGCCAGCAGCGTAGGGAGGGAGGGGATGAGCACAGATACGCAGTATTTT. Translated, it gives CASSVGREGMSTDTQYF.

CDR3 in amino acids: CASSLRDYSTDTQYF. The CDR3 nucleotides are TGTGCCAGCAGCTTAAGAGACTATTCGACAGATACGCAGTATTTT. This chain uses TRBV7-2 with TRBJ2-3; TRBD2 might be the D (5 bases). The V gene lost 2 bases and the J gene lost 3 bases, with 12 bases spanning the gap. Germline CDR1 and CDR2: SGHTA and FQGNSA. The CDR3 consists of 15 residues.

This rearrangement joins TRBV6-6 to TRBJ1-5, with 7 bases matching TRBD1. Looked up from germline, CDR1 is MNHNY and CDR2 is SVGAGI (reference sequence). J gave up 2 bases and V 2 bases, and 6 bases lay outside the gene matches. The CDR3 consists of 16 residues. CDR3 DNA: TGTGCCAGCAGTTACCCCCCTGGACAGGGCAATCAGCCCCAGCATTTT. It yields the protein CASSYPPGQGNQPQHF.

The rearrangement joins TRBV7-2 to TRBJ1-2; 8 bases align to TRBD1. The V and J ends lost 5 bases and 4 bases, in that order; junction bases with no gene match: 9. CDR1 is SGHTA, CDR2 FQGNSA, per germline. This CDR3 is built from 15 residues. CDR3 DNA sequence: TGTGCCAGCAGCCGAGACTGGACAGGGATCTATGGCTACACCTTC. Amino acid sequence: CASSRDWTGIYGYTF.

The chain couples TRBV7-9 to TRBJ1-2, with D unclear. The ends were cut back, 5 bases at V and 2 bases at J, with 15 bases in the middle. Germline V CDR1 and CDR2: SEHNR, FQNEAQ (reference sequence). The CDR3 spans 15 residues. The CDR3 nucleotides are TGTGCCAGCAGCATAGGAATTGGGCAGAACTATGGCTACACCTTC. As protein: CASSIGIGQNYGYTF.

The chain has TRBV5-6 and TRBJ1-5; 8 bases match TRBD1. CDR3 size: 15 residues. Per germline, CDR1 SGHDT and CDR2 YYEEEE. Unmatched junction bases numbered 2, after V lost 2 bases and J lost 1 base. The CDR3 coding sequence is TGTGCCAGCAGCTTTAACAGGGGGAGCAATCAGCCCCAGCATTTT. Its translation is CASSFNRGSNQPQHF.

The table lists this clone with a count of one. The chain combines TRBV5-1 with TRBJ2-7; D uncertain. This CDR3 region has 12 residues. V lost 5 bases, J lost 3 bases, and 9 bases lay in between. Germline CDR1 SGHRS, CDR2 YFSETQ. The CDR3 protein is CASSNSYYEQYF. The CDR3 region has the DNA TGCGCCAGCAGTAACAGTTACTACGAGCAGTACTTC.